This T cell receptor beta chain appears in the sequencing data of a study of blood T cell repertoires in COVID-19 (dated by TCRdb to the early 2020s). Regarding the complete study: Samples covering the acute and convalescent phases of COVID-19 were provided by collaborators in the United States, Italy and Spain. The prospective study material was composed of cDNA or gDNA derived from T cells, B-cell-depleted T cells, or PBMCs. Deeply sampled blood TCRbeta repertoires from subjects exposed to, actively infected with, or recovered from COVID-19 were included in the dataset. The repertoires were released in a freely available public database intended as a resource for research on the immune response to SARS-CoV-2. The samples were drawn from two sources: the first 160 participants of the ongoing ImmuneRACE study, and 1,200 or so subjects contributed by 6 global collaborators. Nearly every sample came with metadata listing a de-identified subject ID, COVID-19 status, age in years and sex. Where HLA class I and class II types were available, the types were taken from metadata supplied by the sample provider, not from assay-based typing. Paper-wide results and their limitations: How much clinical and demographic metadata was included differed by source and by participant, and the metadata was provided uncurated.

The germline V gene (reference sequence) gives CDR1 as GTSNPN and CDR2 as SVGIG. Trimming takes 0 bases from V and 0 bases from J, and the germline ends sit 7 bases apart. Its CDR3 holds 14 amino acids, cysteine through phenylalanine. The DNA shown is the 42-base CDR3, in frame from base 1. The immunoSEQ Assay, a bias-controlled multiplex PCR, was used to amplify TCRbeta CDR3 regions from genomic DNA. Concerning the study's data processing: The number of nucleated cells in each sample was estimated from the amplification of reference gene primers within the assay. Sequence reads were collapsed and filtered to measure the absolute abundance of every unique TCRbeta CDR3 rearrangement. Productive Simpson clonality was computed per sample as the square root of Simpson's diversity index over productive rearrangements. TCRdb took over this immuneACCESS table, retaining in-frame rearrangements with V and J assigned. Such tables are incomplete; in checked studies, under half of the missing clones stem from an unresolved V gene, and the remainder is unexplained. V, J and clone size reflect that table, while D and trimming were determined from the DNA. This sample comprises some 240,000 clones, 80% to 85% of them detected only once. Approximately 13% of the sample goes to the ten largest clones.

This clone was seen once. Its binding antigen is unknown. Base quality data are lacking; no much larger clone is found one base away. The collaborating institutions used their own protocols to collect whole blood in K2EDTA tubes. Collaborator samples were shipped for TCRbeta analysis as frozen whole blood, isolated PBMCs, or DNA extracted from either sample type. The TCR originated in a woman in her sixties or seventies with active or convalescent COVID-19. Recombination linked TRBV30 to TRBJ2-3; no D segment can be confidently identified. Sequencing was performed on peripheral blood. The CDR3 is CAWSVRVSTDTQYF. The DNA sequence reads TGTGCCTGGAGTGTACGAGTAAGCACAGATACGCAGTATTTT.